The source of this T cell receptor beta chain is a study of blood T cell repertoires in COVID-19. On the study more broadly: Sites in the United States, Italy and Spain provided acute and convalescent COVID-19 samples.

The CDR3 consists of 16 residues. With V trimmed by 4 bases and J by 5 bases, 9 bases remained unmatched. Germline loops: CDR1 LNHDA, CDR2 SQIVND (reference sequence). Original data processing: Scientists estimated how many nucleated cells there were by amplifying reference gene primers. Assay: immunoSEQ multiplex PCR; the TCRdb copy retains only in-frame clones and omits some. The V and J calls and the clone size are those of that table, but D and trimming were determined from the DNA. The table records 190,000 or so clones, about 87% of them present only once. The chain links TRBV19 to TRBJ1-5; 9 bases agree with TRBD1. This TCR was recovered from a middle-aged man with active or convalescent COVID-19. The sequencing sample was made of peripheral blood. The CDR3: CASSTPRTGVYQPQHF. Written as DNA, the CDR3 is TGTGCCAGTAGTACGCCGAGGACAGGGGTTTATCAGCCCCAGCATTTT.